This TCR beta chain emerged from a study of T-cell memory formation after mild COVID-19. About the research overall: Clusters of TCRs were largely donor specific.

Constant-segment primers served in 5'RACE that generated TCR alpha and TCR beta cDNA libraries bearing sample barcodes and UMIs. TCRdb itself ran the 5' RACE reads through MiXCR, one entry per CDR3 protein. Of about 310,000 distinct CDR3 sequences in the sample, approximately 19% were seen once. The germline gives CDR1 MNHEY, CDR2 SVGEGT. The CDR3 is made up of 18 amino acids. V gave up 5 bases and J gave up 5 bases, with 24 bases separating them. Notes on this clonotype: Antigen specificity is unknown.

The study's findings and limits: Clones that shrank (day 15 to 85) were balanced CD4/CD8, whereas later expanders leaned CD4+. Within pre-infection memory, some responding clones were found, suggesting cross-reactive memory joined.

Sample: PBMCs or a T cell subset sorted from them (not recorded which). V and J are TRBV6-2 or TRBV6-3 and TRBJ1-4; D is perhaps TRBD1 (6 bases). This clonotype originated in a man between 18 and 29 years old who had mild COVID-19 (a few samples of this study predate the infection). Cell type and time point are not known. CDR3 DNA: TGTGCCAGCAGTCCCACCCGATACGGACAGCGATTCAATGAAAAACTGTTTTTT. Its translation is CASSPTRYGQRFNEKLFF.